This TCR beta chain comes out of a study of STAT3 mutations in large granular lymphocyte leukemia. Data came from immunoSEQ multiplex PCR; TCRdb stores just in-frame clones and leaves some out. This table holds 7,000 to 9,500 clones, roughly four fifths found once. Notes on the study in general: At least one immunodominant TCR beta clonotype appeared in every T-cell large granular lymphocyte leukemia patient.

Details on this clone: What it recognizes is unknown.

The CDR3 is 18 amino acids. With 6 bases clipped from V and 0 bases from J, the junction kept 10 bases outside the gene matches. CDR1 SEHNR and CDR2 FQNEAQ come from the germline V gene (reference sequence). The clonotype was recovered from a woman aged 35 to 49 with T-cell large granular lymphocyte leukemia. Some clones in this sample may be carry-over from other donors' samples. The chain carries TRBV7-9 and TRBJ2-6, with 8 positions matching TRBD1. The sequenced material came from peripheral blood mononuclear cells. The DNA for the CDR3 is TGTGCCAGCAGATCCGGGACAGGCTCCAACTCTGGGGCCAACGTCCTGACTTTC. Protein sequence: CASRSGTGSNSGANVLTF. Variable domain in full (rest from reference TRBV7-9 and TRBJ2-6): DTGVSQNPRHKITKRGQNVTFRCDPISEHNRLYWYRQTLGQGPEFLTYFQNEAQLEKSRLLSDRFSAERPKGSFSTLEIQRTEQGDSAMYLCASRSGTGSNSGANVLTFGAGSRLTVL.